A single T cell receptor (beta chain) is shown here with its context. Trimming pared 4 bases from V and 3 bases from J, leaving 13 bases between. The CDR3 spans 15 residues. Germline V gene data show CDR1 as MDHEN and CDR2 as SYDVKM. The sample is drawn from a study of cytomegalovirus exposure and HLA in healthy donors. With 60 Vbeta and 13 Jbeta primers, the PCR was carried out. TCRdb's table, derived via immunoSEQ multiplex PCR, lists solely in-frame clones and lacks some. Of roughly 200,000 clones listed, around 80% were seen once; the top ten hold about 1.8%. The chain combines TRBV28 with TRBJ2-1; D uncertain. The source of this sequence is a man aged 50 to 59 in good health and CMV-seronegative. The sequenced sample was PBMCs. In nucleotides, the CDR3 is TGTGCCAGCAGTTCCCCCCGCTGGAGCTACAATGAGCAGTTCTTC. Amino acid sequence: CASSSPRWSYNEQFF.